The present TCR beta chain was sequenced within a study of cytomegalovirus exposure and HLA in healthy donors. The V gene lost 3 bases and the J gene lost 3 bases, with 9 bases spanning the gap. Germline CDR1 SGDLS, CDR2 YYNGEE. The CDR3 extends over 13 amino acids. Nominal health characterized the donors when sampled, though unrecorded immune exposures were likely. About this clone itself: Its antigen is unknown.

General study findings and limits: Indistinguishability led to the exclusion of some V segments, TRBV6-2 and TRBV6-3 included.

Use of 60 Vbeta and 13 Jbeta primers characterized the PCR. Clones were read by immunoSEQ multiplex PCR, and TCRdb kept only the in-frame ones, dropping some. The table has 130,000 or so clones, approximately 65% seen once. The chain employs TRBV9 and TRBJ1-1, with D maybe TRBD1 (6 bases). The sample consisted of PBMCs. The sequence derives from a man aged 18-30 years in good health and CMV-seronegative. CDR3 protein: CASSEPGDTEAFF. CDR3 bases: TGTGCCAGCAGCGAACCAGGGGACACTGAAGCTTTCTTT.